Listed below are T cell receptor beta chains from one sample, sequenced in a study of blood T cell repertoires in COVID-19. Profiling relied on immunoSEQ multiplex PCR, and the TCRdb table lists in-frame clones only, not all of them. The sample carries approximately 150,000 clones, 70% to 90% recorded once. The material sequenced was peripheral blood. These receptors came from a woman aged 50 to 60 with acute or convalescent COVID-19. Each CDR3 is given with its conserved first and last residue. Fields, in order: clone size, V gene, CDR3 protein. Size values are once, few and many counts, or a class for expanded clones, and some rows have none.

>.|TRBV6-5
CASSYSDSMNTEAFF
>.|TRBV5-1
CASRYTPGSNNYGYTF
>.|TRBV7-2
CASSKQEGTEAFF
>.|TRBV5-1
CASSLERDNEQFF
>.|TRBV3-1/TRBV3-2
CASSPKRGGNTIYF
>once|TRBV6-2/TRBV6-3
CASSYGRGVFF
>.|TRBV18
CASSPPPQTTNEKLFF
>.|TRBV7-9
CASSGDRETGYGYTF
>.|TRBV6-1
CASSARDNSLGYGYTF
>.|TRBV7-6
CASSQTTSGGLYNEQFF
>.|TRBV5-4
CASSLDRQGNHSPLHF
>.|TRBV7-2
CASSPLRASGNTGELFF
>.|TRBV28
CASVQLGQVNSGNTIYF
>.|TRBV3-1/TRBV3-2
CASSLAGGQETQYF
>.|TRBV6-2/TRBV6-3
CASSTDRAPNSNTEAFF
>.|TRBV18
CASSSDTEAFF
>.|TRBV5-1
CASSAQGSSGNTIYF
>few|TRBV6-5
CASHGGYGTQYF
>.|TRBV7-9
CASSFLGTGVDTQYF
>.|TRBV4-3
CASSQVLQGSVGEQYF
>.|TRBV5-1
CASTGEETQYF
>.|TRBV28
CASSTWTGVNNYGYTF